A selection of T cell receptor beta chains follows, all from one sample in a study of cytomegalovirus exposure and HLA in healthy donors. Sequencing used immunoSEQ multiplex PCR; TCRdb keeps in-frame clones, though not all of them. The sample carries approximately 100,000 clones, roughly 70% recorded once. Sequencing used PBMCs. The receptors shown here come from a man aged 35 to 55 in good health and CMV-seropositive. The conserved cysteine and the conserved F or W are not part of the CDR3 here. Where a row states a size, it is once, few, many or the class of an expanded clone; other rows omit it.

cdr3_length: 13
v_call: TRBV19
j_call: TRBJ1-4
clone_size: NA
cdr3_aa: ASSNNGATNEKLF

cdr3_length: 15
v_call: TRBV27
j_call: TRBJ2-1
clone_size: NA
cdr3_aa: ASSLSPSVSSYNEQF

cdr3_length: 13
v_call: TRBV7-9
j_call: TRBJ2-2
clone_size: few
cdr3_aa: ASSSDRANTGELF

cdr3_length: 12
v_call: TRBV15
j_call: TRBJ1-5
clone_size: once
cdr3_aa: ATSSRGSNQPQH

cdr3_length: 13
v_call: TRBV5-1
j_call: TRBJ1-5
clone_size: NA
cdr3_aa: ASSLTGMNNQPQH

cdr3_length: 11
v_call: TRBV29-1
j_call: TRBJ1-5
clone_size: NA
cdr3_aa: SVRDGEGQPQH

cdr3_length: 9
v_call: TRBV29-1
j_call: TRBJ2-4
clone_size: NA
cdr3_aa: SSRTKNIQY

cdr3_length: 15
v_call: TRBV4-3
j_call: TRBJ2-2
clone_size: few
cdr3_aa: ASSQETGGPNTGELF

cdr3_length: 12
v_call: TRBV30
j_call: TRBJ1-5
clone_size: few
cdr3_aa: AWKDRLGNQPQH

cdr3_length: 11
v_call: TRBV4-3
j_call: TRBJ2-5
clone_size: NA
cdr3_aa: ASSKGLQETQY

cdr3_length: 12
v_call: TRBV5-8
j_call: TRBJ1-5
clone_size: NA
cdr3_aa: ASSPPGGYQPQH

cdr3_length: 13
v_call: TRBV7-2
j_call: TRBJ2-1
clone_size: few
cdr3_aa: ASSLGAGTYNEQF

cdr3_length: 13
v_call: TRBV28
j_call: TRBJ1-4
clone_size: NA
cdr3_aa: ASSLDQGAIEKLF

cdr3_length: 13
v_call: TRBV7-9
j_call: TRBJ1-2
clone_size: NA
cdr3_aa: SSSRTIHSGGGYT

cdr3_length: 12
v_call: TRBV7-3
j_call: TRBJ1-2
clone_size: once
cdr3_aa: ASSQIRDRRGYT

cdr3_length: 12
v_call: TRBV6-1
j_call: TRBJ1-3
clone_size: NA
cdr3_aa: ASRPTGSGNTIY

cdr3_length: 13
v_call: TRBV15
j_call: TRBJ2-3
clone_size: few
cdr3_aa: ATSEGTGVADTQY

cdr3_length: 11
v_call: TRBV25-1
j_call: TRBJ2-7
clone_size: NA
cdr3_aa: ASGRSGAYEQY

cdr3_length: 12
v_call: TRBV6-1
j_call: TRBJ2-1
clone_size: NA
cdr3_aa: ASKEESSYNEQF

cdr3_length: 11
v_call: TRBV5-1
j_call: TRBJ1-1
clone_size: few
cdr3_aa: ASSLGSGEEAF

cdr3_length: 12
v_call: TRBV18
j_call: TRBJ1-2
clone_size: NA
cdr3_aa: ASSNGGHDYGYT

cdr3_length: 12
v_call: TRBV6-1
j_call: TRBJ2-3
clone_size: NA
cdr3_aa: ASSEESTTDTQY

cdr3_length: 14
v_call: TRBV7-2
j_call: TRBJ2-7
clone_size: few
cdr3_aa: ASSLLAGPFPYEQY

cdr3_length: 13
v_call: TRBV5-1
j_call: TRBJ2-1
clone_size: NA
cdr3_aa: ASSPGTGVNNEQF

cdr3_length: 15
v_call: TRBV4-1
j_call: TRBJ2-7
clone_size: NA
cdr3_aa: ASSLARLQGSAYEQY

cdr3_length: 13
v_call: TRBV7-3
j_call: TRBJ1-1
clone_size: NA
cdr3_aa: ASSPNLGGDTEAF

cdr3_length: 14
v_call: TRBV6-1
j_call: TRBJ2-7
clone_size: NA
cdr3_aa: AGSKEPSGSTYEQY

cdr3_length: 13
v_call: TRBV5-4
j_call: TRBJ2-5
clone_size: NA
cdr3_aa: ASSIGQGLGETQY

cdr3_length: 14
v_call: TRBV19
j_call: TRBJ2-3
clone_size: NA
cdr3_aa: ASSILAGGSIDTQY

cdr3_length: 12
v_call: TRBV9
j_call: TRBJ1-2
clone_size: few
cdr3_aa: ASSGGQGNYGYT

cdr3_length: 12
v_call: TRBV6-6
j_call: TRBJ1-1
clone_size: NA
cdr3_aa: ASRELQGEAEAF

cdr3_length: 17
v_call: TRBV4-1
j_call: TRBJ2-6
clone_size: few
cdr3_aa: ASSQDFSGGRAGANVLT

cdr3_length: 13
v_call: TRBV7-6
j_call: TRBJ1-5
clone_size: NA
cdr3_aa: ASSRTGGGNQPQH

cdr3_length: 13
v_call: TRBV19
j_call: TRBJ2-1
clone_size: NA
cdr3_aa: ASSIPPGSHNEQF

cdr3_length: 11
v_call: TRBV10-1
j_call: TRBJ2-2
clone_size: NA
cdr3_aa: ASSESGTGELF

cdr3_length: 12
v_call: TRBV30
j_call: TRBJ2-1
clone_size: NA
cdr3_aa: AGAGLARDNEQF

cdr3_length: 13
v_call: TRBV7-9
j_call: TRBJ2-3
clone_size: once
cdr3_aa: ASSSGLASTDTQY

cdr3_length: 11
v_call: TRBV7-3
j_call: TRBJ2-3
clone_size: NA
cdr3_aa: ASSPQGGQIQY

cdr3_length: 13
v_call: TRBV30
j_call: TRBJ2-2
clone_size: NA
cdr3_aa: AWRDRGLHTGELF

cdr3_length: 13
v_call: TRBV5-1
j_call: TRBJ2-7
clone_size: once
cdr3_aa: ASSLGASANYEQY

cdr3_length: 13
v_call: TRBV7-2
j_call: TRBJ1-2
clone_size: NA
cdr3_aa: ASSSSGTGGYGYT

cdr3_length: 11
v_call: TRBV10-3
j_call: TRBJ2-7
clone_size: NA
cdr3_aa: AISPQSVSKQY

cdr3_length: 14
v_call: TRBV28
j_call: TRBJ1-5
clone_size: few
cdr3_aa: ASSFHSRNSNQPQH

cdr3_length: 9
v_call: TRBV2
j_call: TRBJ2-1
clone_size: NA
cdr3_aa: ASSGGPEQF

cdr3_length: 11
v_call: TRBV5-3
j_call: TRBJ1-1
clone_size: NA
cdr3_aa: ARSRKTGYGAF

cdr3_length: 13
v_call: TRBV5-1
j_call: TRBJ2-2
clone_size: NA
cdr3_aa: ATKTGVINTGELF

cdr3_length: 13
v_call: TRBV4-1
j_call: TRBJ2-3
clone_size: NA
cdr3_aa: ASSQRPPGGDTQY

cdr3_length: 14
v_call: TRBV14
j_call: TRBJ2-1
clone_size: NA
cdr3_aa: ASSPLIAVPYNEQF

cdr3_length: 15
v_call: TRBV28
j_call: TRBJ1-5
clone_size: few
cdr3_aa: ASSLGEGWTEVQPQH

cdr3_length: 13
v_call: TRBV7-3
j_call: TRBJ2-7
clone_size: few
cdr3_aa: ASSLTGAGEYEQY

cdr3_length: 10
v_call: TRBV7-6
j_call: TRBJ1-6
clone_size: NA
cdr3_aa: ASSLGSSPLH